The entry below describes one T cell receptor beta chain. CDR1 is MGHRA, CDR2 YSYEKL, per germline. Trimming at V came to 1 base and at J to 2 bases, leaving 3 bases not matched to a gene. This CDR3 contains 15 residues. The data stem from a study of T cell changes during pregnancy in multiple sclerosis. Assay used: immunoSEQ multiplex PCR; TCRdb lists only in-frame clones, some missing. The table has 90,000 to 120,000 clones, almost 95% seen once. The sequence came from a female donor with multiple sclerosis, enrolled in a pregnancy study. Sequenced here: peripheral blood, sampled before pregnancy. This chain connects TRBV4-1 to TRBJ2-3; TRBD2 matches at 7 bases. CDR3 DNA sequence: TGCGCCAGCAGCCAAGTGGCGGGAGCCACAGATACGCAGTATTTT. It is translated as CASSQVAGATDTQYF.